The text below deals with one T cell receptor beta chain. Its antigen is not known. The entry originates in a study of T cell responses to AZD1222 COVID-19 vaccine. Whole-study results and caveats: CD4 TCRs associated with vaccination spanned spike, dominating at 160-218 and 743-854.

Sequencing was performed with immunoSEQ multiplex PCR; in TCRdb, only in-frame clones are kept and a portion is missing. The profile covers 60,000 to 75,000 clones, with 85% appearing a single time and roughly 20% taken by the ten largest. There are 14 residues in the CDR3. The germline V gene has CDR1 LNHDA and CDR2 SQIVND (reference sequence). Trimming took 10 bases from V and 2 from J, leaving 14 bases between them. The rearrangement links TRBV19 to TRBJ2-2; D remains ambiguous. The sequenced sample was peripheral blood, obtained on day 0 of AZD1222 vaccination. This TCR was recovered from an adult in good health. CDR3 region: CATKLGYNTGELFF. The CDR3 DNA follows: TGTGCCACAAAATTGGGGTACAACACCGGGGAGCTGTTTTTT.